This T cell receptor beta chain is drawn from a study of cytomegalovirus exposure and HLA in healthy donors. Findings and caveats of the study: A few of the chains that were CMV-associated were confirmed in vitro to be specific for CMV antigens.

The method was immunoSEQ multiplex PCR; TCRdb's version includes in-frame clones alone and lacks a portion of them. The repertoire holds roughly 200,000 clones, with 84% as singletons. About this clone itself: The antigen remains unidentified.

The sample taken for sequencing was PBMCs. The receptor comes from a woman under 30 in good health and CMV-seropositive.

The CDR3 sequence: CASREQTGTNEKLFF. CDR3 DNA: TGTGCCAGCAGAGAACAGACAGGAACTAATGAAAAACTGTTTTTT. The V call is TRBV2, the J call TRBJ1-4, with a weak D call TRBD1 (6 bases). The germline CDR1 and CDR2 sequences are SNHLY and FYNNEI. The CDR3 has 15 amino acids. V lost 6 bases, J lost 1 base, and 12 bases lay in between.